This T cell receptor (beta chain) was recovered during a study of beta chain features in type 1 diabetes. Overall study results and limits: Within each of all four CD4+ subsets, Type 1 diabetes patients had TCRB CDR3s that were moderately but significantly shorter. Unsettled here was the matter of whether HLA type influences TCRB rearrangement. A greater similarity of naive, central memory and Treg TCRB repertoires was seen among patients than among healthy donors.

V was clipped by 1 base and J by 6 bases, with 13 bases between them. CDR3 size: 15 residues. CDR1 and CDR2 from the germline V gene are LNHNV and YYDKDF (reference sequence). The whole isolated RNA underwent reverse transcription, so sequencing captured expressed TCRB transcripts. Sequencing was performed with immunoSEQ multiplex PCR; in TCRdb, only in-frame clones are kept and a portion is missing. The sample records 250,000 to 350,000 clones, more than 13% being singletons. Concerning this clone: As yet, its antigen is unknown.

This rearrangement joins TRBV15 to TRBJ2-1; D is possibly TRBD2 (6 bases). Specimen: naive CD4+ T cells from blood. This TCR was recovered from a man aged 25-45 years with type 1 diabetes. DNA of the CDR3: TGTGCCACCAGCAGAGTTGAGACTAGAGTCAATGAGCAGTTCTTC. Its protein product is CATSRVETRVNEQFF.